The 30 T cell receptor beta chains presented below share a single source sample, sequenced in a study of CXCR3-negative and CXCR3-positive naive CD8 T cells. Notes on the study in general: TRB CDR3 hydrophobicity was greater in CXCR3-positive naive cells than in CXCR3-negative naive cells.

UMI-labeled TRB cDNA libraries were prepared by 5' RACE. TCRdb reprocessed the 5' RACE reads and stores each CDR3 protein as one record, lacking DNA. The table gives roughly 55,000 distinct CDR3 sequences; the top ten clones make up around 0.5% of it. These receptors lack a known antigen. The specimen was naive CXCR3+ CD8+ T cells from blood. Subset specified: CD45RO-CCR7+CD27+CD95- naive CD8+ T cells expressing CXCR3 (TNR3+). Receptor source: a human donor in good health. Some clones in this sample may be carry-over from other donors' samples.

The chain joins TRBV6-2 or TRBV6-3 to TRBJ1-5. The CDR3 has 13 residues. Germline lookup yields CDR1 MNHEY and CDR2 SVGEGT. CDR3 region: CASSYDHNQPQHF.

The V call is TRBV4-3, the J call TRBJ2-6. Per germline, CDR1 LGHNA and CDR2 YSLEER. The CDR3 is 18 amino acids. The CDR3 protein is CASSQDEDPRLGANVLTF.

V usage is TRBV7-9 and J usage is TRBJ1-2; TCRdb's D call, TRBD1, is unchecked because there is no DNA. The CDR3 sequence is 12 residues long. Germline V CDR1 and CDR2: SEHNR, FQNEAQ (reference sequence). The CDR3 is CASSSRWDGYTF.

The V gene is TRBV29-1, the J gene TRBJ2-3. Germline loops: CDR1 SQVTM, CDR2 ANQGSEA. The CDR3 has 14 amino acids. This CDR3 reads CSVQDPTSTDTQYF.

CDR3 loop: CASSTAGTGVETQYF. The chain is built from TRBV7-9 and TRBJ2-5; the TCRdb call, TRBD1, lacks DNA for checking. Germline V gene sequence: CDR1 SEHNR, CDR2 FQNEAQ (reference sequence). The CDR3 is 15 residues long.

The chain combines TRBV29-1 with TRBJ1-2; TCRdb reports TRBD1, a call that lacks DNA to check it against. CDR3 size: 13 residues. Germline V gene lookup returns CDR1 SQVTM and CDR2 ANQGSEA. The CDR3 is CSARNRENYGYTF.

The chain uses TRBV7-2 and TRBJ2-7. The CDR3 covers 12 residues. Germline V gene data show CDR1 as SGHTA and CDR2 as FQGNSA. The CDR3 here is CASSDPRGEQYF.

The chain combines TRBV20-1 with TRBJ2-7; the D call of TRBD1 rests on TCRdb alone, since no DNA is present to check it. This CDR3 has 13 residues. The germline V gene encodes CDR1 DFQATT and CDR2 SNEGSKA (reference sequence). The CDR3 region is CSARGQSSYEQYF.

CDR3 protein: CASSANRVGEQFF. The V and J genes are TRBV4-3 and TRBJ2-1; TCRdb lists TRBD1, though no DNA is available to test this call. Germline-derived CDR1 and CDR2 are LGHNA and YSLEER. This CDR3 spans 13 amino acids.

This rearrangement joins TRBV29-1 to TRBJ1-5; as DNA is missing, the TRBD1 call by TCRdb cannot be tested. The germline V gene encodes CDR1 SQVTM and CDR2 ANQGSEA. CDR3 length: 14 residues. CDR3: CSVVPEGADQPQHF.

This chain links TRBV7-2 with TRBJ2-3; TCRdb calls TRBD2, which cannot be checked without DNA. The germline CDR1 and CDR2 sequences are SGHTA and FQGNSA. CDR3 length equals 15 residues. The CDR3 loop is CASSFLVSSTDTQYF. The full variable domain, in which reference TRBV7-2 and TRBJ2-3 provide the parts outside the CDR3, is GAGVSQSPSNKVTEKGKDVELRCDPISGHTALYWYRQSLGQGLEFLIYFQGNSAPDKSGLPSDRFSAERTGGSVSTLTIQRTQQEDSAVYLCASSFLVSSTDTQYFGPGTRLTVL.

This clonotype is deemed medium-sized by its frequency. The chain combines TRBV29-1 with TRBJ2-1. This CDR3 comprises 12 residues. CDR1 and CDR2 from the germline V gene are SQVTM and ANQGSEA. The CDR3 loop is CSVEALRHEQFF.

The chain links TRBV7-9 to TRBJ1-1; TCRdb designates TRBD1, a call that cannot be tested without DNA. CDR1 is SEHNR and CDR2 is FQNEAQ in the germline V gene (reference sequence). The CDR3 is 15 residues long. CDR3 region: CATRDRTLMNTEAFF.

The CDR3 sequence: CSVVFDSVYEQYF. The rearrangement joins TRBV29-1 to TRBJ2-7. Germline values: CDR1 SQVTM, CDR2 ANQGSEA. The CDR3 is made up of 13 amino acids.

The chain links TRBV28 to TRBJ2-6. CDR3 length: 16 residues. Germline CDR1 reads MDHEN; CDR2 reads SYDVKM. This CDR3 is CASSFDPEAGANVLTF.

The chain is built from TRBV27 and TRBJ2-3; there is no DNA to check the TCRdb D call of TRBD1. Germline-derived CDR1 and CDR2 are MNHEY and SMNVEV (reference sequence). The CDR3 has 15 amino acids. The CDR3: CASLPGWSLSDTQYF.

The chain couples TRBV5-6 to TRBJ1-1. The CDR3 length is 13 residues. Germline CDR1 reads SGHDT; CDR2 reads YYEEEE. CDR3 amino acids: CASRLAWNTEAFF.

CDR3 loop: CSARGATPYNEQFF. The chain joins TRBV20-1 to TRBJ2-1. CDR1 DFQATT and CDR2 SNEGSKA come from the germline V gene (reference sequence). The CDR3 contains 14 residues.

This chain links TRBV7-6 with TRBJ2-7; the TCRdb D gene call, TRBD2, has no DNA to confirm it. The CDR3 sequence is 14 residues long. Germline CDR1 and CDR2: SGHVS and FNYEAQ. CDR3 amino acids: CASSFGRASEEQYF.

The rearrangement uses TRBV12-3 or TRBV12-4 and TRBJ2-7. This CDR3 comprises 13 residues. The CDR3 spells CASTLGSRNEQYF.

The chain is built from TRBV29-1 and TRBJ2-3. This CDR3 contains 13 residues. Germline assignment: CDR1 SQVTM and CDR2 ANQGSEA. CDR3 in amino acids: CSVEWFSTDTQYF.

Here the CDR3 reads CASQVLSYGYTF. The chain is built from TRBV7-9 and TRBJ1-2. This CDR3 is built from 12 residues. The germline gives CDR1 SEHNR, CDR2 FQNEAQ (reference sequence).

V usage is TRBV4-1 and J usage is TRBJ1-1. This CDR3 is built from 15 residues. Germline V lookup: CDR1 MGHRA, CDR2 YSYEKL. The CDR3 region is CASSQGVQGNTEAFF.

This chain uses TRBV6-6 with TRBJ2-1. Germline lookup yields CDR1 MNHNY and CDR2 SVGAGI (reference sequence). CDR3 size: 13 residues. The CDR3 loop is CASSYSTNNEQFF.

This rearrangement joins TRBV7-9 to TRBJ2-7. The CDR3 totals 14 residues. CDR1 is SEHNR, CDR2 FQNEAQ, per germline (reference sequence). This CDR3 reads CASSLGQSPYEQYF.

This CDR3 is CSGGLFEAYNEQFF. V and J are TRBV29-1 and TRBJ2-1; absent DNA, TCRdb's TRBD2 call cannot be checked. This CDR3 contains 14 residues. Germline V gene lookup returns CDR1 SQVTM and CDR2 ANQGSEA.

The rearrangement uses TRBV19 and TRBJ2-4; TCRdb selects TRBD1, and the lack of DNA leaves this call unchecked. Germline values: CDR1 LNHDA, CDR2 SQIVND (reference sequence). The CDR3 extends over 13 amino acids. The CDR3 sequence is CASDAGTANIQYF.

The rearrangement joins TRBV20-1 to TRBJ2-1; TCRdb calls TRBD1, which cannot be checked without DNA. CDR1 and CDR2 (germline): DFQATT, SNEGSKA (reference sequence). CDR3 length: 14 residues. CDR3: CSARDRGDYNEQFF.

V is TRBV20-1 and J is TRBJ1-1. Germline-derived CDR1 and CDR2 are DFQATT and SNEGSKA (reference sequence). The CDR3 runs 12 residues. CDR3 residues: CSARDPWTEAFF.

The V and J genes are TRBV4-2 and TRBJ2-1; the D call of TRBD1 rests on TCRdb alone, since no DNA is present to check it. The CDR3 covers 18 residues. From germline, CDR1 is LGHNA and CDR2 YNFKEQ. The CDR3 spells CASSQEGGSGQAYNGQFF.